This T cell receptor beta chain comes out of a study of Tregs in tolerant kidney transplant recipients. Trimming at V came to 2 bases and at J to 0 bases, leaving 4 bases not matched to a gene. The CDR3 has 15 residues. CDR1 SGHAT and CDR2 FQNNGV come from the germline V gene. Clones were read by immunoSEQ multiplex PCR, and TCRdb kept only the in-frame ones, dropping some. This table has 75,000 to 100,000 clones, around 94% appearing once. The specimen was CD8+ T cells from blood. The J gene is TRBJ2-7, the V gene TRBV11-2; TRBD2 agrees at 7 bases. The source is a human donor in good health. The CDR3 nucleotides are TGTGCCAGCAGCTTACCGCGCGGGGGCTCCTACGAGCAGTACTTC. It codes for CASSLPRGGSYEQYF.